A selection of T cell receptor beta chains follows, all from one sample in a study of cytomegalovirus exposure and HLA in healthy donors. The method was immunoSEQ multiplex PCR; TCRdb's version includes in-frame clones alone and lacks a portion of them. The table counts about 200,000 clones; around 1.1% lies in the top ten. Sequencing used PBMCs. The receptor set was obtained from a girl aged 2 to 9 in good health and CMV-seropositive. CDR3s include the opening cysteine and the closing phenylalanine or tryptophan. A D gene is named only where the DNA matches it firmly.

J gene: TRBJ2-3; V gene: TRBV29-1; CDR3 length: 14; D gene: TRBD2; CDR3 DNA: TGCAGCTCCACCGGGACTAGCGGACAAGATACGCAGTATTTT; CDR3 protein: CSSTGTSGQDTQYF
J gene: TRBJ2-5; V gene: TRBV27; CDR3 length: 14; D gene: NA; CDR3 DNA: TGTGCCAGCAGTTTATTCAGGGGAGTAGAGACCCAGTACTTC; CDR3 protein: CASSLFRGVETQYF
J gene: TRBJ2-2; V gene: TRBV29-1; CDR3 length: 13; D gene: NA; CDR3 DNA: TGCAGCGTCCGGACAGTGGGCACCGGGGAGCTGTTTTTT; CDR3 protein: CSVRTVGTGELFF
J gene: TRBJ1-3; V gene: TRBV4-2; CDR3 length: 17; D gene: TRBD1; CDR3 DNA: TGTGCCAGCAGCCAAGATGGGACAGGAAACGCTGGAAACACCATATATTTT; CDR3 protein: CASSQDGTGNAGNTIYF
J gene: TRBJ2-3; V gene: TRBV7-8; CDR3 length: 14; D gene: NA; CDR3 DNA: TGTGCCAGCAGCTTCACCAGGGGCACAGATACGCAGTATTTT; CDR3 protein: CASSFTRGTDTQYF
J gene: TRBJ2-3; V gene: TRBV18; CDR3 length: 15; D gene: TRBD2; CDR3 DNA: TGTGCCAGCTCCCAAGGACTAGCGGTCACAGATACGCAGTATTTT; CDR3 protein: CASSQGLAVTDTQYF
J gene: TRBJ1-1; V gene: TRBV6-5; CDR3 length: 11; D gene: TRBD1; CDR3 DNA: TGTGCCAGCAGCACAGGGGTTGAAGCTTTCTTT; CDR3 protein: CASSTGVEAFF
J gene: TRBJ2-7; V gene: TRBV5-1; CDR3 length: 17; D gene: TRBD2; CDR3 DNA: TGCGCCAGCAGCCCGGGACACATAGCGGGGACCTCCTACGAGCAGTACTTC; CDR3 protein: CASSPGHIAGTSYEQYF
J gene: TRBJ1-2; V gene: TRBV27; CDR3 length: 16; D gene: NA; CDR3 DNA: TGTGCCAGCAGTTTATCCGAAAGCGGGGCGAACTATGGCTACACCTTC; CDR3 protein: CASSLSESGANYGYTF
J gene: TRBJ2-5; V gene: TRBV5-1; CDR3 length: 16; D gene: NA; CDR3 DNA: TGCGCCAGCAGCTTGAGTACGGGAACCCTTCAAGAGACCCAGTACTTC; CDR3 protein: CASSLSTGTLQETQYF
J gene: TRBJ2-3; V gene: TRBV25-1; CDR3 length: 17; D gene: TRBD2; CDR3 DNA: TGTGCCAGCAGTGAGTCATACTCCGGGACTATTCCAGATACGCAGTATTTT; CDR3 protein: CASSESYSGTIPDTQYF
J gene: TRBJ1-1; V gene: TRBV18; CDR3 length: 14; D gene: NA; CDR3 DNA: TGTGCCAGCTCACCACCGTATAGGGAGACTGAAGCTTTCTTT; CDR3 protein: CASSPPYRETEAFF
J gene: TRBJ2-5; V gene: TRBV5-1; CDR3 length: 16; D gene: NA; CDR3 DNA: TGCGCCAGCAGCTTGATTCCCTTACCGGGAGTGGAGACCCAGTACTTC; CDR3 protein: CASSLIPLPGVETQYF
J gene: TRBJ1-6; V gene: TRBV2; CDR3 length: 14; D gene: NA; CDR3 DNA: TGTGCCAGCAGTGAACAGCGTTATAATTCACCCCTCCACTTT; CDR3 protein: CASSEQRYNSPLHF